These 15 T cell receptor beta chains share one sample of origin, sequenced in a study of vaccination and CD4 T cells after COVID-19. The study sequenced cultured CD4+ T cell DNA using the Oncomine TCR Beta short-read assay. One entry per CDR3 protein results from TCRdb running MiXCR on the PCR reads. The table records 15,000 to 20,000 distinct CDR3 sequences, roughly 23% of them present only once. The treatment: roughly 10-day PBMC culture with coronavirus spike peptide pools or control peptides (ViraFEST assay). These receptors have no identified antigens. The material sequenced was cultured CD4+ T cells from blood. These receptors originate from a human donor with COVID-19.

This clonotype was seen a few times. This sequence joins TRBV6-1 and TRBJ1-3; D might be TRBD1 (5 bases). Germline-derived CDR1 and CDR2 are MNHNS and SASEGT. V shed 5 bases and J shed 0 bases, with 14 bases lying between them. CDR3 size: 16 residues. CDR3 region: CASSPRGGSSGNTIYF. In DNA form, the CDR3 reads TGTGCCAGCAGTCCCCGGGGGGGAAGCTCTGGAAACACCATATATTTT.

This clonotype has only a few counts. This chain connects TRBV2 to TRBJ2-5, with D uncertain. This CDR3 is built from 13 residues. With 4 bases removed from V and 5 bases from J, the gap between germline ends came to 11 bases. From germline, CDR1 is SNHLY and CDR2 FYNNEI. DNA for the CDR3: TGTGCCAGCAGTGGTCGTTGGGCTGAGACCCAGTACTTC. As protein: CASSGRWAETQYF.

The chain employs TRBV11-2 and TRBJ2-5; 12 positions agree with TRBD2. The germline V gene has CDR1 SGHAT and CDR2 FQNNGV. The trim removed 2 bases at V and 6 bases at J, leaving 7 bases unmatched. The CDR3 runs to 16 residues. CDR3 residues: CASSLQLAGGGKTQYF. The CDR3 region has the DNA TGTGCCAGCAGCTTACAACTAGCGGGGGGAGGAAAGACCCAGTACTTC.

This clonotype was seen a handful of times. CDR3 protein: CASSPDNNQPQHF. DNA for the CDR3: TGTGCCAGCAGCCCAGACAACAATCAGCCCCAGCATTTT. This rearrangement joins TRBV5-4 to TRBJ1-5, with D unclear. CDR3 length: 13 residues. Between the trimmed V and J ends, which lost 4 bases and 3 bases, there was a span of 8 bases. Germline V gene data show CDR1 as SGHNT and CDR2 as YYREEE (reference sequence).

This chain connects TRBV6-1 to TRBJ2-7, with 7 bases identical to TRBD1. Germline CDR1 is MNHNS and CDR2 is SASEGT. This CDR3 spans 13 amino acids. Trimming took 6 bases from V and 5 from J; bases not matched to a gene: 7. The CDR3 DNA follows: TGTGCCAGCAGGATACAGGGGAAACACGAGCAGTACTTC. Translating it yields CASRIQGKHEQYF.

The J gene is TRBJ1-1, the V gene TRBV28, with a weak D call TRBD1 (6 bases). The CDR3 consists of 15 residues. Trimming left V 4 bases short and J 9 bases short, with 21 bases between. Germline V gene sequence: CDR1 MDHEN, CDR2 SYDVKM. The CDR3 region has the DNA TGTGCCAGCAGTTGGGCCAACGTGGGACACTCGAAAGCTTTCTTT. This translates into CASSWANVGHSKAFF.

This clonotype was recorded a few times. The V gene is TRBV7-8, the J gene TRBJ1-2; possibly TRBD1 for D (5 bases). The CDR3 is 13 amino acids. CDR1 SGHVS and CDR2 FQNEAQ come from the germline V gene. Trimming took 2 bases from V and 8 from J, leaving 12 bases between them. As DNA, the CDR3 is TGTGCCAGCAGCTTATTTCAGGACATCGGCTACACCTTC. Translation: CASSLFQDIGYTF.

The V gene is TRBV5-1, the J gene TRBJ2-5, with D perhaps TRBD2 (6 bases). The CDR3 has 17 residues. Germline values: CDR1 SGHRS, CDR2 YFSETQ. V shed 0 bases and J shed 1 base, with 16 bases lying between them. The CDR3 loop is CASSLAGRGATQETQYF. DNA of the CDR3: TGCGCCAGCAGCTTGGCCGGGCGCGGGGCTACCCAAGAGACCCAGTACTTC.

The sample holds a few counts of this clonotype. J is TRBJ2-5 and V is TRBV6-2 or TRBV6-3; 7 positions match TRBD2. The ends lost 4 bases at V and 4 bases at J; junction bases unmatched: 6. This CDR3 comprises 14 residues. From germline, CDR1 is MNHEY and CDR2 SVGEGT. Here the CDR3 DNA reads TGTGCCAGCAGTTGGCATCCTAGCGGAGAGACCCAGTACTTC. This codes for CASSWHPSGETQYF.

This clonotype was detected only a few times. CDR3 residues: CASIKTGGYEAFF. The CDR3 region has the DNA TGTGCCAGTATTAAGACAGGGGGCTATGAAGCTTTCTTT. The chain couples TRBV19 to TRBJ1-1, with 10 bases aligning to TRBD1. Germline assignment: CDR1 LNHDA and CDR2 SQIVND (reference sequence). V dropped 7 bases and J dropped 7; count of bases not matched to a gene: 6. CDR3 length: 13 amino acids.

This clonotype has just a few counts. The chain uses TRBV6-1 and TRBJ1-4; D is unclear. The length of the CDR3 is 13 residues. Trimming stripped 6 bases from V and 4 bases from J, with 9 bases between. The V gene's germline CDR1 is MNHNS and CDR2 SASEGT. This CDR3 reads CASSTAINEKLFF. The CDR3 bases are TGTGCCAGCAGCACAGCTATTAATGAAAAACTGTTTTTT.

The chain carries TRBV3-1 and TRBJ2-2; D not resolved. The CDR3 runs to 20 residues. Germline CDR1 reads LGHDT; CDR2 reads YNNKEL (reference sequence). V gave up 0 bases and J gave up 0 bases, with 20 bases separating them. This CDR3 reads CASSQEGLIRTAPNTGELFF. The CDR3 coding sequence is TGTGCCAGCAGCCAAGAGGGCCTAATCCGCACGGCCCCGAACACCGGGGAGCTGTTTTTT.

As to this clonotype: One end of the junction varies from germline; a read error may be responsible. This chain connects TRBV6-1 to TRBJ2-1, with D perhaps TRBD2 (6 bases). Germline V gene data show CDR1 as MNHNS and CDR2 as SASEGT. The length of the CDR3 is 15 residues. The CDR3 here is CAGSEAFTGVSEQFF. CDR3 coding DNA: TGTGCCGGCAGTGAAGCGTTTACGGGAGTAAGTGAGCAGTTCTTC.

There are a few counts of this clonotype. This chain links TRBV7-2 with TRBJ1-6; D not certain. Trimming stripped 3 bases from V and 6 bases from J, with 12 bases between. This CDR3 region has 15 residues. CDR1 SGHTA and CDR2 FQGNSA come from the germline V gene. The DNA for the CDR3 is TGTGCCAGCAGCTTCACCAACGGAGTTAATTCACCCCTCCACTTT. Its protein is CASSFTNGVNSPLHF.

This clonotype has more than one count but fewer than ten. This chain connects TRBV6-1 to TRBJ1-2, with a weak D call TRBD1 (5 bases). Trimming took off 7 bases at V and 4 bases at J, with 16 bases between the two ends. The CDR3 is 14 amino acids. Looked up from germline, CDR1 is MNHNS and CDR2 is SASEGT. In DNA form, the CDR3 reads TGTGCCAGCACCATGGGGCAGGTCGGCTATGGCTACACCTTC. Protein: CASTMGQVGYGYTF.